This T cell receptor beta chain came from a study of beta chain features in type 1 diabetes. Expressed TCRB transcripts were sequenced because the entire RNA isolate underwent reverse transcription. TCRdb keeps only in-frame clones here, not all; method: immunoSEQ multiplex PCR. The table lists over 40,000 clones, approximately 60% of them singletons. Remarks on this clone: Its target is unknown. The junction differs from germline at one of its ends, possibly a read error.

Notes on the study in general: TCRB CDR3 length was moderately but significantly reduced in all four CD4+ subsets of Type 1 diabetes patients.

Germline V gene lookup returns CDR1 MNHNY and CDR2 SVGAGI (reference sequence). The CDR3 consists of 15 residues. Input material: Tregs from blood. This clonotype originated in a man aged 25 to 40 with type 1 diabetes. Some clones in this sample may be carry-over from other donors' samples. This chain links TRBV6-6 with TRBJ2-5, with 7 bases fitting TRBD2. CDR3 coding DNA: TGTGCCAGCAGCCCGCTAGCGGAATACCAAGAGGCCCAGTACTTC. Protein sequence: CASSPLAEYQEAQYF.